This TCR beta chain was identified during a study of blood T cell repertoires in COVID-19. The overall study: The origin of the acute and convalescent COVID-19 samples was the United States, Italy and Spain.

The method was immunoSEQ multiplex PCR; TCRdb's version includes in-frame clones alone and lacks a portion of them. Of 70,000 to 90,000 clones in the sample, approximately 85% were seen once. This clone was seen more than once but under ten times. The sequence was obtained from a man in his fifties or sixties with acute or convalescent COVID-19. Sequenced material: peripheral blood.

The CDR3 DNA is TGTGCCAGCAGTCGGACAGGACAGATCTCCTACGAGCAGTACTTC. The encoded protein is CASSRTGQISYEQYF. The chain joins TRBV7-2 to TRBJ2-7; the match to TRBD1 covers 7 bases. The V gene end was trimmed by 6 bases and the J gene end by 0 bases; junction bases not matched to a gene: 8. Germline V lookup: CDR1 SGHTA, CDR2 FQGNSA. The CDR3 consists of 15 residues.